This T cell receptor (beta chain) appears in the sequencing data of a study of blood T cell repertoires in COVID-19 (dated by TCRdb to the early 2020s). Background for the entire study: The collaborator samples originated in the United States, Italy and Spain and spanned the acute and convalescent phases of COVID-19. The material from the prospective study consisted of cDNA or gDNA derived from T cells, B-cell-depleted T cells, or PBMCs. Subjects who had been exposed to COVID-19, were actively infected with it, or had recovered from it provided the deeply sampled blood TCRbeta repertoires that made up the dataset. The repertoires were released in a freely available public database intended as a resource for research on the immune response to SARS-CoV-2. Samples came from the ongoing ImmuneRACE study (first 160 participants) plus 1,254 subjects from 6 global collaborators. A de-identified subject ID, COVID-19 status, age in years and sex were almost always included in the sample metadata. Where available, HLA class I and class II types were taken from metadata supplied by the sample provider and were not determined by assay-based typing.

According to the germline V gene, CDR1 reads SGHAT and CDR2 reads FQNNGV. From the cysteine through the phenylalanine, the CDR3 covers 15 amino acids. Just CDR3 DNA is preserved here, 45 bases in frame from base 1. V loses 5 bases at its end and J loses 3 bases; junction bases beyond the gene matches: 9. Overall study outcomes, separate from this receptor: The quantity of clinical and demographic metadata differed by source and by participant and was supplied without curation.

The immunoSEQ Assay, a bias-controlled multiplex PCR, was used to amplify TCRbeta CDR3 regions from genomic DNA. The authors' analysis ran thus. The number of nucleated cells in each sample was estimated from the amplification of reference gene primers within the assay. To quantify the absolute abundance of each unique TCRbeta CDR3 rearrangement, sequence reads were collapsed and filtered. Productive Simpson clonality was computed per sample as the square root of Simpson's diversity index over productive rearrangements. TCRdb obtained this table from immuneACCESS and retained in-frame rearrangements with V and J assigned. These tables miss some clones; where compared with another copy, unresolved V genes account for less than half of the shortfall, and the remainder is unexplained. That table furnishes V, J and clone size, whereas the DNA furnished D and trimming. For this sample there are over 50,000 clones; roughly nine tenths appear just once. Together, the top ten hold about 7.3% of the sample.

Of note for this clone: Which antigen it targets is not known. Base qualities were left out, and no much larger clone turns up one base away.

The collaborating institutions used their own protocols to collect whole blood in K2EDTA tubes. For TCRbeta analysis, collaborator samples were shipped as frozen whole blood, as isolated PBMCs, or as DNA extracted from either sample type. Sequencing used peripheral blood. The V and J segments used are TRBV11-2 and TRBJ2-7, and 8 junction bases match TRBD2. The sequence came from a woman between 55 and 75 years old with active or convalescent COVID-19. The CDR3 is CASSTLAGLIYEQYF. The sequence in DNA is TGTGCCAGCAGCACCTTAGCGGGACTCATCTACGAGCAGTACTTC.